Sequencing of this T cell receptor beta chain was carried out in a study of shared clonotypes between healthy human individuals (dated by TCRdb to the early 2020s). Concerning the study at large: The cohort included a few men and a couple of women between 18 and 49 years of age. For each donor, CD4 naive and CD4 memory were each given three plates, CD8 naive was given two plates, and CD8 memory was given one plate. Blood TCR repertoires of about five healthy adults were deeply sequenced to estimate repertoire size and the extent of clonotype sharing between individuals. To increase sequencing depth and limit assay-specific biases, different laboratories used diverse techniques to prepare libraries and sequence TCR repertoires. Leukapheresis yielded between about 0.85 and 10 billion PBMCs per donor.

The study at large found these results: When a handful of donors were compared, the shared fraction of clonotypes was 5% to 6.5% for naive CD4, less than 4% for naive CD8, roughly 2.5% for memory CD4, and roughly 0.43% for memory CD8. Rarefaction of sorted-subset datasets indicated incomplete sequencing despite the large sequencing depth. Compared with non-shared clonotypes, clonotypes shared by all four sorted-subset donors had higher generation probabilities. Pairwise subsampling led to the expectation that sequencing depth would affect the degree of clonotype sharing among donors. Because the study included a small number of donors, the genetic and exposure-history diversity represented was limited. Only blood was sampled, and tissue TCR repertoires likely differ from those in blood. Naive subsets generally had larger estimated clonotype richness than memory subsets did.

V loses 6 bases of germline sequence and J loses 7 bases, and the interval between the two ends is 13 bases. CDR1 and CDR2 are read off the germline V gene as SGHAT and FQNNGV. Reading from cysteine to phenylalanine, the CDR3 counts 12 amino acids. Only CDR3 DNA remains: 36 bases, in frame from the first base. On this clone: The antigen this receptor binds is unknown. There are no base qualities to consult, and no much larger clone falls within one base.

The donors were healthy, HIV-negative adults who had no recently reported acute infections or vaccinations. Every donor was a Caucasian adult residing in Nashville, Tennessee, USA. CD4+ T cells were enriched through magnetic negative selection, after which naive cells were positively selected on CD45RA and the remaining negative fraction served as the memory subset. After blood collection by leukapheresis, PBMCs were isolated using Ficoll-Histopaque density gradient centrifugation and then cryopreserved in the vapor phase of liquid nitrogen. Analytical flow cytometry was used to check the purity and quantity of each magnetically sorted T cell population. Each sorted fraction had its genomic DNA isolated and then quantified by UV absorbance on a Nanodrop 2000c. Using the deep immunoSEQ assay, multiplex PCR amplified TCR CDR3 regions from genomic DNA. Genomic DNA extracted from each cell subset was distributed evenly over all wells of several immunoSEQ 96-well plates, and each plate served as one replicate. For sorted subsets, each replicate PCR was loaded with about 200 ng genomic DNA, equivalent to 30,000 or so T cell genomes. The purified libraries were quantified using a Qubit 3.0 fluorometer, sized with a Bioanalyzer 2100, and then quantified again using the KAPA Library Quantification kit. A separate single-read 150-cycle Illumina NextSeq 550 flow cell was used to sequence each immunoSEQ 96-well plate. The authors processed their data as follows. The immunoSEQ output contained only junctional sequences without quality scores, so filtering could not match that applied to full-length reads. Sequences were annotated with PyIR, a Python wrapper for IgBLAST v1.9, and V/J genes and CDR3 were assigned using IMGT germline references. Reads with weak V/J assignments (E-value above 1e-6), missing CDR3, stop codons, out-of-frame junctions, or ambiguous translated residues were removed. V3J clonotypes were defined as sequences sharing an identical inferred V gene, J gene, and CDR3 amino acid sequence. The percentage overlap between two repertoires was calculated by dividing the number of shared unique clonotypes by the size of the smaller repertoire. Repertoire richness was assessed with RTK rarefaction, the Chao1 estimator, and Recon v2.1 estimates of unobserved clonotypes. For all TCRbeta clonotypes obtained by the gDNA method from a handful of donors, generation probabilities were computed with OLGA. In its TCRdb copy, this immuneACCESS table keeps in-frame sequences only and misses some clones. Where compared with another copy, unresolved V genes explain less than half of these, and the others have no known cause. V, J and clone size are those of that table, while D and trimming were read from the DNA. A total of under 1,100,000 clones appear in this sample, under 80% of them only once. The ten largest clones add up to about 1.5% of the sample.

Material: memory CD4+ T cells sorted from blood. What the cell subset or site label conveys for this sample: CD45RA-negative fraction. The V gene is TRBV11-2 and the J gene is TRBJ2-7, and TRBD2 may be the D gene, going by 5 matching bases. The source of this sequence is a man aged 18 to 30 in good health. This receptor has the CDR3 CASSPGLGEQYF. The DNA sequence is TGTGCCAGCAGTCCCGGACTTGGAGAGCAGTACTTC.